Shown below are 3 T cell receptor beta chains from a single sample sequenced in a study of CD8 T cells in Susac syndrome. RNA in amounts of roughly 0.45 to 1 ug was reverse transcribed with random hexamers. Via MiXCR, TCRdb re-called the immunoSEQ multiplex PCR reads, giving one row per CDR3 protein. The table lists 200,000 to 250,000 distinct CDR3 sequences, roughly nine tenths of them singletons. The sample comprised CD8+ T cells from PBMCs. These receptors originate from a human donor with multiple sclerosis.

V is TRBV27 and J is TRBJ1-5, with TRBD1 matching over 9 bases. The CDR3 spans 15 residues. Germline trimming cut 6 bases from V and 6 bases from J; bases unmatched to any gene: 9. The V gene's germline CDR1 is MNHEY and CDR2 SMNVEV (reference sequence). This CDR3 is CASRNTGTGFQPQHF. CDR3 nucleotides: TGTGCCAGCAGAAACACCGGGACAGGGTTTCAGCCCCAGCATTTT.

The chain combines TRBV24-1 with TRBJ2-1; 7 positions match TRBD1. This CDR3 has 15 amino acids. Losses at the gene ends were 3 bases for V and 6 bases for J; bases not matched to a gene: 7. CDR1 is KGHDR, CDR2 SFDVKD, per germline. In DNA form, the CDR3 reads TGTGCCACCAGTGATGGGGGACAGTATGTCAATGAGCAGTTCTTC. Translating gives CATSDGGQYVNEQFF.

The chain recombines TRBV5-4 with TRBJ1-6; D may be TRBD1 (5 bases). Looked up from germline, CDR1 is SGHNT and CDR2 is YYREEE (reference sequence). V was cut by 4 bases and J by 0 bases, with 11 bases left in between. CDR3 length: 16 residues. CDR3 in amino acids: CASSMLGGSYNSPLHF. CDR3 in DNA: TGTGCCAGCAGCATGTTGGGGGGCTCCTATAATTCACCCCTCCACTTT.